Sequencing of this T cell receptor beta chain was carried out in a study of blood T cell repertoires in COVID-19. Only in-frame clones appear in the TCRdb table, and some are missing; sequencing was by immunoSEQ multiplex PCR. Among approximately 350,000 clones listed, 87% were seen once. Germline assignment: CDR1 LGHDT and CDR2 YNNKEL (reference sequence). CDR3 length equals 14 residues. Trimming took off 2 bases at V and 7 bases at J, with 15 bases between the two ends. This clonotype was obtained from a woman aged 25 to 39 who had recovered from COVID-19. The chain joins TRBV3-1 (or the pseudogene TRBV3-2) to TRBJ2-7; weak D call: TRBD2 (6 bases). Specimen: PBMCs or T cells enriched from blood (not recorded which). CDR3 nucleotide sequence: TGTGCCAGCAGCCAAAAAGGACTATATGGTGAGCAGTACTTC. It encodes CASSQKGLYGEQYF.